The 22 T cell receptor beta chains in this list originate from one sample, sequenced in a study of cytomegalovirus exposure and HLA in healthy donors. 13 Jbeta primers and 60 Vbeta primers were used for the PCR. Measured with immunoSEQ multiplex PCR; TCRdb has only the in-frame clones, and not every one. This table holds roughly 160,000 clones, around four fifths found once. The sequencing sample was made of PBMCs. The receptors were sampled from a boy aged 2 to 10 in good health and CMV-seronegative.

This clone was recorded once. Compared with germline, one end of the junction differs, possibly owing to a read error. The rearrangement links TRBV5-6 to TRBJ2-3, with TRBD2 matching over 13 bases. The CDR3 has 15 amino acids. The germline CDR1 and CDR2 sequences are SGHDT and YYEEEE. The CDR3 loop reads CASSLSPGTSGVGHF. For the CDR3, the DNA is TGTGCCAGCAGCTTATCTCCCGGGACTAGCGGGGTGGGGCATTTT.

The rearrangement joins TRBV2 to TRBJ2-1; perhaps TRBD1 as D (6 bases). The V end lost 5 bases, the J end lost 6 bases, and 11 bases lay between the germline ends. The CDR3 length is 13 residues. Germline loops: CDR1 SNHLY, CDR2 FYNNEI. CDR3 region: CASSLQGFNEQFF. DNA of the CDR3: TGTGCCAGCAGTTTACAGGGTTTCAATGAGCAGTTCTTC.

The chain has TRBV30 and TRBJ1-4; D is undetermined. The CDR3 has 14 residues. Germline V gene data show CDR1 as GTSNPN and CDR2 as SVGIG (reference sequence). Trimming took 0 bases from V and 8 from J, leaving 13 bases between them. The CDR3 nucleotides read TGTGCCTGGAGTGTAGCGCTGGCGGGAGAAAAACTGTTTTTT. This translates into CAWSVALAGEKLFF.

Of note for this clone: The identical CDR3 is also encoded by other nucleotide sequences in the sample. The chain carries TRBV29-1 and TRBJ2-2, with TRBD1 matching 7 bases. This CDR3 contains 16 residues. J was trimmed by 4 bases and V by 5 bases; bases with no gene match: 13. Germline V gene sequence: CDR1 SQVTM, CDR2 ANQGSEA. The CDR3 bases are TGCAGCGTTCGGACCCCGGACAGGACCGGCACCGGGGAGCTGTTTTTT. It yields the protein CSVRTPDRTGTGELFF.

The rearrangement uses TRBV18 and TRBJ2-1, with TRBD1 identical over 10 bases. The germline CDR1 and CDR2 sequences are KGHSH and LQKENI. Trimming cost V 3 bases and J 3 bases; bases outside gene matches: 5. The CDR3 runs 16 residues. CDR3: CASSPSGTGDYNEQFF. CDR3 coding DNA: TGTGCCAGCTCACCTTCCGGGACAGGGGACTACAATGAGCAGTTCTTC.

The CDR3 is CASSLGTGSVYGNTIYF. CDR3 nucleotide sequence: TGTGCCAGCAGCTTGGGAACAGGGAGCGTCTATGGAAACACCATATATTTT. V usage is TRBV7-9 and J usage is TRBJ1-3, with D possibly being TRBD1 (6 bases). CDR1 and CDR2 (germline): SEHNR, FQNEAQ (reference sequence). The V end lost 3 bases, the J end lost 3 bases, and 18 bases lay between the germline ends. This CDR3 spans 17 amino acids.

The gene calls are TRBV10-3 and TRBJ2-3, with no clear D. The CDR3 is 15 amino acids. V was cut by 2 bases and J by 0 bases, with 9 bases left in between. From germline, CDR1 is ENHRY and CDR2 SYGVKD. The CDR3 DNA reads TGTGCCATCAGTGAGAAAGCCCCCAGCACAGATACGCAGTATTTT. This codes for CAISEKAPSTDTQYF.

The chain has TRBV19 and TRBJ2-3; TRBD1 aligns across 9 bases. The CDR3 length is 16 residues. The germline V gene encodes CDR1 LNHDA and CDR2 SQIVND (reference sequence). V shed 5 bases, J shed 5 bases, and the junction held 11 bases outside the gene matches. CDR3 region: CASSPSGTGRGDTQYF. Here the CDR3 DNA reads TGTGCCAGTAGTCCCTCCGGGACAGGGAGGGGAGATACGCAGTATTTT.

The J gene is TRBJ1-3, the V gene TRBV2; TRBD1 might be the D (5 bases). Germline loops: CDR1 SNHLY, CDR2 FYNNEI. V was cut by 2 bases and J by 5 bases, with 13 bases left in between. This CDR3 is built from 15 residues. CDR3 in amino acids: CASSELKGRRNTIYF. The CDR3 nucleotides are TGTGCCAGCAGTGAATTAAAGGGGAGGCGAAACACCATATATTTT.

The genes are TRBV29-1 and TRBJ1-2, with TRBD1 matching over 8 bases. CDR1 and CDR2 from the germline V gene are SQVTM and ANQGSEA. The CDR3 consists of 14 residues. Germline trimming cut 4 bases from V and 3 bases from J; bases unmatched to any gene: 7. CDR3 in DNA: TGCAGCGTTGTTGGGGACAGGCTTGACTATGGCTACACCTTC. Protein: CSVVGDRLDYGYTF. The whole variable domain, filled in from reference TRBV29-1 and TRBJ1-2, reads SAVISQKPSRDICQRGTSLTIQCQVDSQVTMMFWYRQQPGQSLTLIATANQGSEATYESGFVIDKFPISRPNLTFSTLTVSNMSPEDSSIYLCSVVGDRLDYGYTFGSGTRLTVV.

This chain uses TRBV28 with TRBJ1-6, with 10 nucleotides matching TRBD1. Unmatched junction bases numbered 5, after V lost 4 bases and J lost 11 bases. CDR3 length: 14 amino acids. Germline values: CDR1 MDHEN, CDR2 SYDVKM. CDR3 bases: TGTGCCAGCAGTTCCTCGGACAGGGGGGCACCCCTCCACTTT. It specifies CASSSSDRGAPLHF.

The chain carries TRBV5-6 and TRBJ2-1; 13 bases align to TRBD2. The CDR3 is made up of 15 amino acids. V shed 3 bases, J shed 5 bases, and the junction held 2 bases outside the gene matches. Germline CDR1 is SGHDT and CDR2 is YYEEEE. The CDR3 DNA follows: TGTGCCAGCAGCTGGGGACTAGCGGGAAACAATGAGCAGTTCTTC. It encodes CASSWGLAGNNEQFF.

This chain joins TRBV6-4 and TRBJ2-2; D gene unclear. Germline V lookup: CDR1 MRHNA, CDR2 SNTAGT. This CDR3 has 13 amino acids. V dropped 7 bases and J dropped 10 bases, with 16 bases sitting between them. For the CDR3, the DNA is TGTGCCAGCATAACGGCGGATCCTGAGGAGCTGTTTTTT. Its translation: CASITADPEELFF.

V is TRBV5-6 and J is TRBJ2-7, with a weak D call TRBD2 (6 bases). The CDR3 totals 15 residues. Germline CDR1 reads SGHDT; CDR2 reads YYEEEE. V was clipped by 0 bases and J by 1 base, with 11 bases between them. In DNA, the CDR3 is TGTGCCAGCAGCTTGGCCGAGCGGGCGTCCTACGAGCAGTACGTC. Its protein product is CASSLAERASYEQYV.

The gene calls are TRBV7-8 and TRBJ2-1; D is possibly TRBD2 (6 bases). V lost 1 base and J 4 bases, leaving 14 bases between the germline ends. This CDR3 is 16 amino acids long. In germline, CDR1 is SGHVS, CDR2 FQNEAQ. The CDR3 spells CASSLGRGIGYNEQFF. Here the CDR3 DNA reads TGTGCCAGCAGCTTAGGGCGCGGGATAGGTTACAATGAGCAGTTCTTC.

This chain joins TRBV7-9 and TRBJ2-1; 9 nucleotides align to TRBD1. J was trimmed by 6 bases and V by 3 bases; bases with no gene match: 6. The CDR3 covers 15 residues. Per the germline V gene, CDR1 is SEHNR and CDR2 is FQNEAQ (reference sequence). CDR3: CASSFGTGTINEQFF. In DNA, the CDR3 is TGTGCCAGCAGCTTCGGGACAGGGACTATCAATGAGCAGTTCTTC.

This rearrangement joins TRBV6-1 to TRBJ1-2, with TRBD1 matching over 7 bases. CDR1 is MNHNS, CDR2 SASEGT, per germline. Germline trimming cut 5 bases from V and 6 bases from J; bases unmatched to any gene: 9. The CDR3 loop spans 14 amino acids. The CDR3 spells CASSTYSGTDGYTF. CDR3 bases: TGTGCCAGCAGTACTTACTCCGGGACAGATGGCTACACCTTC.

The V gene is TRBV7-9, the J gene TRBJ1-6; perhaps TRBD1 as D (6 bases). Germline-derived CDR1 and CDR2 are SEHNR and FQNEAQ (reference sequence). V lost 1 base, J lost 5 bases, and 15 bases lay in between. The CDR3 consists of 17 residues. The DNA of the CDR3 is TGTGCCAGCAGCTTAGATGGTCCAGGGGAAAATAATTCACCCCTCCACTTT. Translated: CASSLDGPGENNSPLHF. The full variable domain, its missing parts supplied by reference TRBV7-9 and TRBJ1-6, is DTGVSQNPRHKITKRGQNVTFRCDPISEHNRLYWYRQTLGQGPEFLTYFQNEAQLEKSRLLSDRFSAERPKGSFSTLEIQRTEQGDSAMYLCASSLDGPGENNSPLHFGNGTRLTVT.

This clone was seen once. Written as DNA, the CDR3 is TGTGCCAGCAGTTTAGGTAGCGGGGGGTACAGCACAGATACGCAGTATTTT. It encodes CASSLGSGGYSTDTQYF. The rearrangement uses TRBV27 and TRBJ2-3; 10 bases match TRBD2. The junction had 5 bases not matched to a gene; V was cut back by 2 bases and J by 0 bases. Germline V gene sequence: CDR1 MNHEY, CDR2 SMNVEV (reference sequence). The CDR3 has 17 amino acids.

The rearrangement links TRBV6-1 to TRBJ2-7; D is possibly TRBD1 (6 bases). V lost 5 bases and J 0 bases, leaving 8 bases between the germline ends. This CDR3 is 13 amino acids long. CDR1 is MNHNS and CDR2 is SASEGT in the germline V gene. CDR3 amino acids: CASSRQASYEQYV. The CDR3 DNA follows: TGTGCCAGCAGTCGACAGGCCTCCTACGAGCAGTACGTC.

The chain recombines TRBV14 with TRBJ2-7, with 11 bases aligning to TRBD1. The V and J ends lost 1 base and 3 bases, in that order; junction bases with no gene match: 2. Looked up from germline, CDR1 is SGHDN and CDR2 is FVKESK. CDR3 length equals 15 residues. The CDR3 DNA reads as TGTGCCAGCAGCCAAGGTGGGACAGGGGGCTACGAGCAGTACGTC. It encodes CASSQGGTGGYEQYV.

The chain's CDR3 is CASSPDRGREQYF. CDR3 DNA: TGCGCCAGCAGCCCCGACCGAGGCCGCGAGCAGTACTTC. The chain has TRBV5-1 and TRBJ2-7; D unresolved. This CDR3 is 13 amino acids long. CDR1 and CDR2 from the germline V gene are SGHRS and YFSETQ. The V and J ends lost 4 bases and 6 bases respectively, with 14 bases between them.